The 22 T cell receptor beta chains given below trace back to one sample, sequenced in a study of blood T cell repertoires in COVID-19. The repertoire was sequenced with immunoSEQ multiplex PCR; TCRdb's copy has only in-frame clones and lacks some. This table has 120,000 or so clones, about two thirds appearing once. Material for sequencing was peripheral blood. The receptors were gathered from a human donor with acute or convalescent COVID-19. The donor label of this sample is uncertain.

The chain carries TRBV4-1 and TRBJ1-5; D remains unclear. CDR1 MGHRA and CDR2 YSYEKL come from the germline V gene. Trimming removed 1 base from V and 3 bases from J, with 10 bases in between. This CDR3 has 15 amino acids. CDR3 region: CASSQAPGNNQPQHF. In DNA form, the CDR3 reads TGCGCCAGCAGCCAAGCCCCAGGCAACAATCAGCCCCAGCATTTT.

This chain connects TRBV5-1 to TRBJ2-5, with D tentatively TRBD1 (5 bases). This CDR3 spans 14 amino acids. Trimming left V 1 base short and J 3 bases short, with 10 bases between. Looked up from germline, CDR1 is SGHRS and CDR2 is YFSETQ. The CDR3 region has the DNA TGCGCCAGCAGCTTGAGCGTGACAGAAGAGACCCAGTACTTC. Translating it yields CASSLSVTEETQYF.

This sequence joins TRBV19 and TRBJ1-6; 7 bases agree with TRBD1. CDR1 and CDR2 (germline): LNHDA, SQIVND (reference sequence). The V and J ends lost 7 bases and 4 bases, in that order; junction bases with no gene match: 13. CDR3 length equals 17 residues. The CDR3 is CASTLTGPKTYNSPLHF. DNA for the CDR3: TGTGCCAGTACCCTGACAGGGCCCAAAACATATAATTCACCCCTCCACTTT.

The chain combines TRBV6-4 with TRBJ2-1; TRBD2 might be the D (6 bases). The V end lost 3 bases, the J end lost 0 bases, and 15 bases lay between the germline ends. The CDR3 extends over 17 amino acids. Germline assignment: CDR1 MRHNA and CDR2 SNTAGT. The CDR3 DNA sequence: TGTGCCAGCAGTGAAACGGTGTGGAGGGGCTCCTACAATGAGCAGTTCTTC. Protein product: CASSETVWRGSYNEQFF.

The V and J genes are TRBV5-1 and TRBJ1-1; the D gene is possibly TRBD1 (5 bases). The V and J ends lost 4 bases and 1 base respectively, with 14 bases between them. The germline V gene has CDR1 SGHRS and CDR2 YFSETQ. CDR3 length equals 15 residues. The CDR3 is CASSLTGSGNTEAFF. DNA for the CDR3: TGCGCCAGCAGCCTTACAGGATCGGGGAACACTGAAGCTTTCTTT.

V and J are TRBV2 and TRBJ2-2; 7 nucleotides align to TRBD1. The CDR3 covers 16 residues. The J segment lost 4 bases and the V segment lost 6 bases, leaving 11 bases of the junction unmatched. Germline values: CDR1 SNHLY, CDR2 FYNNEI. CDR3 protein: CASSPKKGASTGELFF. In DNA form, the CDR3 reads TGTGCCAGCAGCCCCAAAAAGGGGGCTAGCACCGGGGAGCTGTTTTTT.

The CDR3 spells CASSQTGGRYGYTF. The CDR3 coding sequence is TGCGCCAGCAGCCAGACAGGGGGGAGGTATGGCTACACCTTC. The chain combines TRBV4-1 with TRBJ1-2; 9 positions agree with TRBD1. The ends lost 3 bases at V and 5 bases at J; junction bases unmatched: 4. This CDR3 spans 14 amino acids. Germline V lookup: CDR1 MGHRA, CDR2 YSYEKL.

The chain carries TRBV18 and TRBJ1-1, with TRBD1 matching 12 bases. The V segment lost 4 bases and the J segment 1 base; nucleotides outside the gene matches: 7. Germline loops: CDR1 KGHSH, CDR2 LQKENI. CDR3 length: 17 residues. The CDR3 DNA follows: TGTGCCAGCTCACTCCAGGGACAGGGGGCGAAGAACACTGAAGCTTTCTTT. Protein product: CASSLQGQGAKNTEAFF.

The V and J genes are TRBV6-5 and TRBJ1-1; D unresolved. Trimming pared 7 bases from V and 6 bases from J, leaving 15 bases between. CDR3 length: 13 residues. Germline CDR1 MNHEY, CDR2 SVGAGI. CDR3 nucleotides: TGTGCCAGCAACGATCTCGGGAGGGCTGAAGCTTTCTTT. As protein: CASNDLGRAEAFF.

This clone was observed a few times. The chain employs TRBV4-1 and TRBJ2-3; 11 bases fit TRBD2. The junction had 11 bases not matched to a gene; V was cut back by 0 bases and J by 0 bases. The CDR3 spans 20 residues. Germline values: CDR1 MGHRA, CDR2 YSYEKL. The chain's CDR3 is CASSQDESGLAGQSTDTQYF. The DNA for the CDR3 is TGCGCCAGCAGCCAAGATGAATCCGGACTAGCGGGTCAAAGCACAGATACGCAGTATTTT.

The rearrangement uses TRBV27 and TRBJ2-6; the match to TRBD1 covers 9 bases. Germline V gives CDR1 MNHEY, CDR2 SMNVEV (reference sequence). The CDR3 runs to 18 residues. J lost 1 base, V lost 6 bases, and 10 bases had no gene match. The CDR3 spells CASSLQGAVGSGANVLTF. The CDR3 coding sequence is TGTGCCAGCAGCTTACAGGGGGCGGTAGGGTCTGGGGCCAACGTCCTGACTTTC.

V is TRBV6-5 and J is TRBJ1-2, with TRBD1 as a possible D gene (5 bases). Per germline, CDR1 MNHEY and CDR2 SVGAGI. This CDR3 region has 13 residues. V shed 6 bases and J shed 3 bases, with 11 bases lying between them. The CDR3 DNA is TGTGCCAGCAGAACAACAGGACACTATGGCTACACCTTC. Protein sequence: CASRTTGHYGYTF.

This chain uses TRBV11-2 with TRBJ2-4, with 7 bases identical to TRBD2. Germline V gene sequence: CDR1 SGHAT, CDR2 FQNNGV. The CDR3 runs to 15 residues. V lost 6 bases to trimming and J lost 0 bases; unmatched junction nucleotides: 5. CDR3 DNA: TGTGCCAGCAGGGGGGGGGACTTAGCCAAAAACATTCAGTACTTC. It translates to CASRGGDLAKNIQYF.

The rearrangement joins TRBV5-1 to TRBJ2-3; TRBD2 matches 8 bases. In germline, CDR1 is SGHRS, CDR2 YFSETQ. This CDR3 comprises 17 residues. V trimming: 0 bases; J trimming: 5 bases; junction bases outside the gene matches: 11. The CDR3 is CASSLARKRGWGDTQYF. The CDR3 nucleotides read TGCGCCAGCAGCTTGGCCCGGAAGCGGGGGTGGGGAGATACGCAGTATTTT.

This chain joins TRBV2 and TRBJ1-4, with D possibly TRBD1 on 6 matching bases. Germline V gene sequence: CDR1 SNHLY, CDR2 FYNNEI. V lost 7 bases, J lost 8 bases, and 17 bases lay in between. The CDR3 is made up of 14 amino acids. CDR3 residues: CASKGARTVEKLFF. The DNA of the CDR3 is TGTGCCAGCAAGGGTGCCAGGACAGTCGAAAAACTGTTTTTT.

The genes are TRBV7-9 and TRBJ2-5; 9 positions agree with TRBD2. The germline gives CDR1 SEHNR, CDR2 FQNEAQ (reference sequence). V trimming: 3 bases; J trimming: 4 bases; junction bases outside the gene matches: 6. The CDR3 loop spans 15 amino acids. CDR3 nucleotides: TGTGCCAGCAGCTTGGTATTAGCGGGGGCAGAGACCCAGTACTTC. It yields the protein CASSLVLAGAETQYF.

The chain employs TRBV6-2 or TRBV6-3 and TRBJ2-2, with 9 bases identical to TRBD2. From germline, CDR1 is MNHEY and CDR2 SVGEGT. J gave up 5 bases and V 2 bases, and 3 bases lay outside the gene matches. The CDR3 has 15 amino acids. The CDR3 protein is CASSYALAGTGELFF. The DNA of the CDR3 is TGTGCCAGCAGTTACGCCCTAGCGGGGACCGGGGAGCTGTTTTTT.

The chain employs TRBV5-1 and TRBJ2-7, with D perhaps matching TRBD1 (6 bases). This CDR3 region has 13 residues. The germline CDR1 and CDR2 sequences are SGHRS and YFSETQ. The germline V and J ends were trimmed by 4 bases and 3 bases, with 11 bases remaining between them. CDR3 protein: CASSIQDSYEQYF. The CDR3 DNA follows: TGCGCCAGCAGCATCCAGGACAGCTACGAGCAGTACTTC.

In DNA, the CDR3 is TGTGCCACCAGTGATAGTCAGGTCTACGAGCAGTACTTC. Amino acid sequence: CATSDSQVYEQYF. This rearrangement joins TRBV24-1 to TRBJ2-7; unclear D gene. The CDR3 contains 13 residues. V lost 3 bases to trimming and J lost 3 bases, with 8 bases between them. CDR1 and CDR2 (germline): KGHDR, SFDVKD.

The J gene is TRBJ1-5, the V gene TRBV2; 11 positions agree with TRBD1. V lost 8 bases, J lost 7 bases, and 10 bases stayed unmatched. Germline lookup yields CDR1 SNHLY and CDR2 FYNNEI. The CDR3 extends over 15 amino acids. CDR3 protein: CASSTGQGAGQPQHF. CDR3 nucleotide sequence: TGTGCCAGCTCTACCGGACAGGGGGCAGGGCAGCCCCAGCATTTT.

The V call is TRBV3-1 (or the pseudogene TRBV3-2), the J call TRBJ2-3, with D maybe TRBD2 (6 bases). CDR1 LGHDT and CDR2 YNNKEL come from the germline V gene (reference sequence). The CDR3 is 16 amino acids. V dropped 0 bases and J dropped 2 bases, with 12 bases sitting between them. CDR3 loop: CASSQEYGGATDTQYF. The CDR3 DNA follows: TGTGCCAGCAGCCAAGAGTATGGCGGGGCCACAGATACGCAGTATTTT.

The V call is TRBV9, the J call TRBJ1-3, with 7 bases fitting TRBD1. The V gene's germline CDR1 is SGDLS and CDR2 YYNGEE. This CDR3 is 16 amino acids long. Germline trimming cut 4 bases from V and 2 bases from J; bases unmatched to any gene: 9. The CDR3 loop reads CASSLHRGRTGNTIYF. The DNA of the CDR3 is TGTGCCAGCAGCCTTCATAGGGGGCGGACTGGAAACACCATATATTTT.